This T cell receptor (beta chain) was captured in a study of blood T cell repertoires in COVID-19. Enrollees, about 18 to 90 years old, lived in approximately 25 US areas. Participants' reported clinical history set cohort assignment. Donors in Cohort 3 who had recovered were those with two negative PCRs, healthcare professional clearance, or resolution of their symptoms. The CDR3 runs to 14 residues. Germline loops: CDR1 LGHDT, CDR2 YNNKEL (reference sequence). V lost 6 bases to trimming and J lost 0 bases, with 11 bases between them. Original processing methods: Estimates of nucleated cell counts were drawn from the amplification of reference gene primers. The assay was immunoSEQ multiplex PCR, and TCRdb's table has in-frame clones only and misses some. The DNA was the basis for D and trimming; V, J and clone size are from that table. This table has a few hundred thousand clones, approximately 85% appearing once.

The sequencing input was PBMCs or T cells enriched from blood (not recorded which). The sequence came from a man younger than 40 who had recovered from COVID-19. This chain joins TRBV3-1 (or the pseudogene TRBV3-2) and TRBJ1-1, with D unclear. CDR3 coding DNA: TGTGCCAGCAGTCTCAGCGATTTGAACACTGAAGCTTTCTTT. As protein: CASSLSDLNTEAFF.